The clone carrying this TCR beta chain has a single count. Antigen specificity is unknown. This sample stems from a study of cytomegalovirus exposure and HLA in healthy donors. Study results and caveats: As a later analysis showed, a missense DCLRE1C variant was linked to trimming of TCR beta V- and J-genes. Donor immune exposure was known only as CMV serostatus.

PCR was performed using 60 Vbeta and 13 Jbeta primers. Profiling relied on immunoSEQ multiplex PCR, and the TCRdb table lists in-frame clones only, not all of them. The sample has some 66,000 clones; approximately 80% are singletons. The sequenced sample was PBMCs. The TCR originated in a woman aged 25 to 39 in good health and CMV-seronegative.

The CDR3 sequence: CASSQEGGAGGANEQFF. The DNA for the CDR3 is TGCGCCAGCAGCCAAGAGGGCGGGGCAGGGGGAGCCAATGAGCAGTTCTTC. The V gene is TRBV4-1, the J gene TRBJ2-1, with D perhaps matching TRBD1 (7 bases). This CDR3 spans 17 amino acids. The germline V gene has CDR1 MGHRA and CDR2 YSYEKL. The germline V and J ends were trimmed by 0 bases and 6 bases, with 18 bases remaining between them.